The present entry profiles one T cell receptor beta chain with its context. Treatment described: around 19 received Ad26.COV2.S at low or high dose, single or two shots; about 5 received placebo; per-sample allocation not given. Sampling happened 63 days after the first vaccine or placebo injection. Libraries were prepared by immunoSEQ multiplex PCR; TCRdb keeps only in-frame clonotypes and omits some of them. The table includes about 350,000 clones, around nine tenths detected once. The data are from a study of Ad26.COV2.S vaccination and SARS-CoV-2 variants. Germline CDR1 LGHNA, CDR2 YNFKEQ. The CDR3 is made up of 17 amino acids. Trimming shortened V by 0 bases and J by 0 bases, and 12 bases separated the two germline ends.

This chain links TRBV4-2 with TRBJ1-5; D remains ambiguous. This clonotype was obtained from a person aged 18-65 years who received the Ad26.COV2.S COVID-19 vaccine or a placebo. This specimen consisted of peripheral blood, obtained in a trial of Ad26.COV2.S vaccine versus placebo. This CDR3 reads CASSQDLAAHSNQPQHF. The CDR3 coding sequence is TGTGCCAGCAGCCAAGATCTTGCAGCTCATAGCAATCAGCCCCAGCATTTT.